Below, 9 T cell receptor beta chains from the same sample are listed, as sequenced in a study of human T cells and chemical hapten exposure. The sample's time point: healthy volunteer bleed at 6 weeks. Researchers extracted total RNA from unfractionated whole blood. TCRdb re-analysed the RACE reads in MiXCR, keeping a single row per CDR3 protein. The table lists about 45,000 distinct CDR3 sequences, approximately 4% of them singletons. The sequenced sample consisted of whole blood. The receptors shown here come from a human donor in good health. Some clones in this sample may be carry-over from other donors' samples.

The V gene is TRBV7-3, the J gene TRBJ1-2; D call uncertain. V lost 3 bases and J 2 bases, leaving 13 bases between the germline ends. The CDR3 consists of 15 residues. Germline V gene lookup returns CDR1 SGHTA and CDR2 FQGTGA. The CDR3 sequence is CASSFFGPPNYGYTF. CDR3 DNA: TGTGCCAGCAGCTTTTTTGGGCCTCCGAACTATGGCTACACCTTC.

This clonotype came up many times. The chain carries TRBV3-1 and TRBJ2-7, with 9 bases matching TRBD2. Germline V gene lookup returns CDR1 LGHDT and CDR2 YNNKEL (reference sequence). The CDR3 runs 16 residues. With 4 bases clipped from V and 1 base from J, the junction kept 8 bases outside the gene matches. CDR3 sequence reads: CASSRPSGLASYEQYF. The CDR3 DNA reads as TGTGCCAGCAGCCGACCGTCGGGACTAGCTTCCTACGAGCAGTACTTC.

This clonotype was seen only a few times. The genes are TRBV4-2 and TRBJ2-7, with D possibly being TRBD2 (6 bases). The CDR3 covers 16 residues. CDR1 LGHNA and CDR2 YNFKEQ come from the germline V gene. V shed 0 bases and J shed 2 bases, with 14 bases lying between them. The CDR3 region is CASSQEATSIAYEQYF. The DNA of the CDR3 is TGTGCCAGCAGCCAAGAAGCTACTAGCATCGCCTACGAGCAGTACTTC.

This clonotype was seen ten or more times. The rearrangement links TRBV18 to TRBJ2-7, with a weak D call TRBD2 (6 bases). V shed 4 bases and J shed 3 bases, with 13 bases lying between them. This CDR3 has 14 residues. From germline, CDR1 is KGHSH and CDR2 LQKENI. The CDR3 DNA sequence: TGTGCCAGCTCACGGGGGGAGCCTTTCTACGAGCAGTACTTC. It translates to CASSRGEPFYEQYF. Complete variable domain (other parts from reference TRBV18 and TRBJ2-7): NAGVMQNPRHLVRRRGQEARLRCSPMKGHSHVYWYRQLPEEGLKFMVYLQKENIIDESGMPKERFSAEFPKEGPSILRIQQVVRGDSAAYFCASSRGEPFYEQYFGPGTRLTVT.

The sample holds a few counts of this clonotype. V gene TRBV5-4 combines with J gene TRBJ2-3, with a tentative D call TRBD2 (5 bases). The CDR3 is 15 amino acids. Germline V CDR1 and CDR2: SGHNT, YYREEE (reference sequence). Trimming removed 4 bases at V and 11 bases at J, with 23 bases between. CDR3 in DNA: TGTGCCAGCAGCCCCGAGGGCGGTCCGAGAGTAGGGCAGTATTTT. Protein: CASSPEGGPRVGQYF.

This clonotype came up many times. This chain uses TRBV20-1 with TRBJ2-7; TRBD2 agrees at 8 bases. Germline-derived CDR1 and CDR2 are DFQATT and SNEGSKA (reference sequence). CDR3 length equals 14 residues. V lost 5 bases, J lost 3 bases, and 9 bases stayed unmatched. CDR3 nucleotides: TGCAGTGCTGACGATAGCGGGGTTTTCTACGAGCAGTACTTC. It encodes CSADDSGVFYEQYF.

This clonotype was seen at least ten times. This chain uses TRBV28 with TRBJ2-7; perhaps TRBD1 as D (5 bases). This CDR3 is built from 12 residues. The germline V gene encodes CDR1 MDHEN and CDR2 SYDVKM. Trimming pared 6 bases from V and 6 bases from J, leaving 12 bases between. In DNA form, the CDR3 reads TGTGCCAGCAGGCCAGGGTCCGGCGAGCAGTACTTC. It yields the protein CASRPGSGEQYF.

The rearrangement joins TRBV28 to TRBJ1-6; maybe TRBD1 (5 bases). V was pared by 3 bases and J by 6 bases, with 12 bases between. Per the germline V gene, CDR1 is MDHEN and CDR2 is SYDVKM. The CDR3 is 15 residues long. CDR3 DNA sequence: TGTGCCAGCAGTTTTTCCAGGGCCCTTAATTCACCCCTCCACTTT. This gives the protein CASSFSRALNSPLHF.

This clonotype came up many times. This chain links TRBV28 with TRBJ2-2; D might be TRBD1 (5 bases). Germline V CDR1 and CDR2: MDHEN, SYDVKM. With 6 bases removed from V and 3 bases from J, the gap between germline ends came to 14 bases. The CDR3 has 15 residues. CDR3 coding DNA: TGTGCCAGCAGACTTACAGGACCCTACACCGGGGAGCTGTTTTTT. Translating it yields CASRLTGPYTGELFF.